Presented here are 10 T cell receptor beta chains from one specimen sequenced in a study of shared clonotypes between healthy human individuals. CD45RO-negative, CCR7-selected cells formed the naive CD8 fraction, which excluded terminally differentiated effector memory CD45RA+ cells. Using immunoSEQ multiplex PCR, the repertoire was profiled, and TCRdb retains in-frame clones only, with some absent. The table records about 2.1 million clones, 80% to 95% of them present only once. Material for sequencing was naive CD8+ T cells from PBMCs. These receptors were collected from a man aged 18-30 years in good health. Some clones in this sample may be carry-over from other donors' samples.

The DNA of the CDR3 is TGTGCCAGCAGTTCAGATCTCTCATGGGGCCCCTCCCTGGCAGATACGCAGTATTTT. It translates to CASSSDLSWGPSLADTQYF. V usage is TRBV7-9 and J usage is TRBJ2-3; D might be TRBD1 (5 bases). V was shortened by 6 bases and J by 4 bases, with 29 bases between the two germline ends. This CDR3 is 19 amino acids long. Germline CDR1 and CDR2: SEHNR and FQNEAQ (reference sequence).

CDR3: CASSPGTGGVNEQYF. The CDR3 coding sequence is TGTGCCAGCAGCCCGGGAACAGGGGGCGTGAACGAGCAGTACTTC. The chain employs TRBV11-3 and TRBJ2-7; 9 bases are shared with TRBD1. The CDR3 runs 15 residues. Germline CDR1 is SGHNT and CDR2 is YENEEA. V shed 5 bases and J 5 bases; nucleotides not matched to a gene: 10. Using reference TRBV11-3 and TRBJ2-7 for the parts outside the CDR3, the full variable domain is EAGVVQSPRYKIIEKKQPVAFWCNPISGHNTLYWYLQNLGQGPELLIRYENEEAVDDSQLPKDRFSAERLKGVDSTLKIQPAELGDSAVYLCASSPGTGGVNEQYFGPGTRLTVT.

This clone is a singleton in its sample. The chain combines TRBV27 with TRBJ2-3, with D tentatively TRBD1 (6 bases). The length of the CDR3 is 16 residues. Trimming took 1 base from V and 0 from J, leaving 11 bases between them. Per the germline V gene, CDR1 is MNHEY and CDR2 is SMNVEV (reference sequence). The CDR3 DNA reads TGTGCCAGCAGTTTATTTGATCAGGGGAGCACAGATACGCAGTATTTT. Its translation is CASSLFDQGSTDTQYF.

The chain links TRBV25-1 to TRBJ1-1; D ambiguous. CDR1 and CDR2 (germline): MGHDK, SYGVNS. The CDR3 sequence is 14 residues long. V was clipped by 4 bases and J by 1 base, with 10 bases between them. For the CDR3, the DNA is TGTGCCAGCAGTGCCAATACAAGGAACACTGAAGCTTTCTTT. This codes for CASSANTRNTEAFF. Combining the CDR3 with reference TRBV25-1 and TRBJ1-1 gives the whole variable domain EADIYQTPRYLVIGTGKKITLECSQTMGHDKMYWYQQDPGMELHLIHYSYGVNSTEKGDLSSESTVSRIRTEHFPLTLESARPSHTSQYLCASSANTRNTEAFFGQGTRLTVV.

The chain has TRBV2 and TRBJ1-1, with D unclear. Trimming removed 3 bases from V and 4 bases from J, with 9 bases in between. From germline, CDR1 is SNHLY and CDR2 FYNNEI. This CDR3 has 13 residues. The CDR3 nucleotides are TGTGCCAGCAGTGAGGGGTGGTCCACTGAAGCTTTCTTT. As protein: CASSEGWSTEAFF.

This sequence joins TRBV7-8 and TRBJ2-2; D unclear. The germline gives CDR1 SGHVS, CDR2 FQNEAQ. CDR3 length equals 15 residues. The V end lost 5 bases, the J end lost 4 bases, and 14 bases lay between the germline ends. The chain's CDR3 is CASSPNSLPTGELFF. The CDR3, as DNA: TGTGCCAGCAGCCCTAACTCTCTCCCCACCGGGGAGCTGTTTTTT. Supplemented by reference TRBV7-8 and TRBJ2-2, the full variable domain reads GAGVSQSPRYKVAKRGQDVALRCDPISGHVSLFWYQQALGQGPEFLTYFQNEAQLDKSGLPSDRFFAERPEGSVSTLKIQRTQQEDSAVYLCASSPNSLPTGELFFGEGSRLTVL.

The chain couples TRBV9 to TRBJ2-4, with 9 nucleotides matching TRBD2. Germline lookup yields CDR1 SGDLS and CDR2 YYNGEE. The V and J ends lost 1 base and 8 bases, in that order; junction bases with no gene match: 7. This CDR3 comprises 15 residues. The CDR3 DNA follows: TGTGCCAGCAGCGTATCTAGCGGGACGATCTACATTCAGTACTTC. It codes for CASSVSSGTIYIQYF.

This sequence joins TRBV5-1 and TRBJ2-2; 8 nucleotides line up with TRBD2. Trimming cost V 3 bases and J 4 bases; bases outside gene matches: 5. The CDR3 totals 15 residues. Per germline, CDR1 SGHRS and CDR2 YFSETQ. CDR3 region: CASSSGTSVTGELFF. In DNA form, the CDR3 reads TGCGCCAGCAGCTCCGGGACTAGTGTCACCGGGGAGCTGTTTTTT.

This clone was found once. The chain combines TRBV7-2 with TRBJ2-1; 7 positions agree with TRBD1. The CDR3 totals 16 residues. CDR1 is SGHTA, CDR2 FQGNSA, per germline. V lost 3 bases and J lost 2; bases outside the gene matches: 7. CDR3 protein: CASSFRQGRTYNEQFF. CDR3 sequence (DNA): TGTGCCAGCAGCTTCCGACAGGGTCGTACCTACAATGAGCAGTTCTTC.

The J gene is TRBJ1-6, the V gene TRBV30, with 7 bases lining up with TRBD1. The CDR3 is made up of 13 amino acids. CDR1 is GTSNPN and CDR2 is SVGIG in the germline V gene (reference sequence). Trimming cost V 5 bases and J 6 bases; bases outside gene matches: 4. CDR3 sequence reads: CAWGGQPNSPLHF. The CDR3, as DNA: TGTGCCTGGGGGGGACAGCCTAATTCACCCCTCCACTTT.